The 12 T cell receptor beta chains below were found in one sample sequenced in a study of cytomegalovirus exposure and HLA in healthy donors. The table came from immunoSEQ multiplex PCR; TCRdb's copy has only in-frame clones and leaves some out. Here the sample spans around 60,000 clones, 92% being singletons. Sequencing was performed on PBMCs. The receptor source for this set is a woman under 30 in good health and CMV-seronegative.

A single count supports this clone. The CDR3 DNA sequence: TGTGCCAGCAGTTACGAAGCTGGCTACGAGCAGTACTTC. Protein sequence: CASSYEAGYEQYF. The chain joins TRBV6-5 to TRBJ2-7; D call uncertain. The CDR3 length is 13 residues. The germline V gene has CDR1 MNHEY and CDR2 SVGAGI. V dropped 2 bases and J dropped 3 bases, with 8 bases sitting between them.

V usage is TRBV5-1 and J usage is TRBJ2-1; a possible D gene is TRBD1 (5 bases). Between the trimmed V and J ends, which lost 5 bases and 0 bases, there was a span of 12 bases. Germline-derived CDR1 and CDR2 are SGHRS and YFSETQ. This CDR3 spans 15 amino acids. CDR3 bases: TGCGCCAGCAGGGAAGGGGTGGACTCCTACAATGAGCAGTTCTTC. It specifies CASREGVDSYNEQFF.

This clone was found many times. This chain links TRBV7-2 with TRBJ2-7; the match to TRBD2 covers 8 bases. CDR1 and CDR2 from the germline V gene are SGHTA and FQGNSA. The CDR3 contains 15 residues. The trim removed 4 bases at V and 3 bases at J, leaving 8 bases unmatched. CDR3 DNA: TGTGCCAGCAGCTCCCCTACGGGAGGGCACTACGAGCAGTACTTC. This sequence encodes CASSSPTGGHYEQYF.

This clone is a singleton in its sample. CDR3 coding DNA: TGTGCCAGCAGCTTTGATGCGAACTCCTACAATGAGCAGTTCTTC. It specifies CASSFDANSYNEQFF. The rearrangement links TRBV5-6 to TRBJ2-1; no reliable D call. CDR3 length: 15 residues. Germline loops: CDR1 SGHDT, CDR2 YYEEEE. V was trimmed by 2 bases and J by 0 bases, leaving 9 bases between them.

The chain has TRBV7-9 and TRBJ2-2; 8 bases are shared with TRBD1. Germline V gene sequence: CDR1 SEHNR, CDR2 FQNEAQ (reference sequence). This CDR3 comprises 19 residues. Trimming took 6 bases from V and 4 from J; bases not matched to a gene: 19. The CDR3 is CASRPGGTGAVNFTGELFF. In DNA form, the CDR3 reads TGTGCCAGCAGACCTGGCGGGACAGGCGCCGTTAATTTCACCGGGGAGCTGTTTTTT. Full variable domain (outside the CDR3, taken from reference TRBV7-9 and TRBJ2-2): DTGVSQNPRHKITKRGQNVTFRCDPISEHNRLYWYRQTLGQGPEFLTYFQNEAQLEKSRLLSDRFSAERPKGSFSTLEIQRTEQGDSAMYLCASRPGGTGAVNFTGELFFGEGSRLTVL.

V is TRBV6-6 and J is TRBJ2-1; D might be TRBD2 (6 bases). The CDR3 is 14 amino acids. Trimming shortened V by 2 bases and J by 3 bases, and 8 bases separated the two germline ends. CDR1 and CDR2 (germline): MNHNY, SVGAGI (reference sequence). The CDR3 DNA is TGTGCCAGCAGTTACCGGGAGTTCTACAATGAGCAGTTCTTC. The encoded protein is CASSYREFYNEQFF.

The chain joins TRBV28 to TRBJ2-7; perhaps TRBD2 as D (6 bases). The V and J ends lost 5 bases and 0 bases respectively, with 14 bases between them. CDR1 and CDR2 (germline): MDHEN, SYDVKM. This CDR3 is built from 15 residues. The CDR3 sequence is CASSHTSGGSYEQYF. CDR3 nucleotides: TGTGCCAGCAGTCATACCTCCGGGGGCTCCTACGAGCAGTACTTC.

This clone appeared once. The chain links TRBV28 to TRBJ1-5, with D possibly TRBD1 on 5 matching bases. Deletions cut 1 base from V and 0 bases from J, with 10 bases between. The CDR3 consists of 16 residues. CDR1 MDHEN and CDR2 SYDVKM come from the germline V gene. This CDR3 is CASSLLYQGSNQPQHF. The DNA of the CDR3 is TGTGCCAGCAGTTTATTATACCAGGGTAGCAATCAGCCCCAGCATTTT.

V and J are TRBV6-6 and TRBJ2-3, with D tentatively TRBD1 (8 bases). V lost 10 bases to trimming and J lost 6 bases, with 17 bases between them. Looked up from germline, CDR1 is MNHNY and CDR2 is SVGAGI (reference sequence). The CDR3 spans 13 residues. The CDR3 here is CAITGGGDDTQYF. The CDR3 DNA follows: TGTGCCATTACAGGGGGGGGCGACGATACGCAGTATTTT.

V usage is TRBV5-6 and J usage is TRBJ2-7; the D is unclear. This CDR3 has 14 residues. Per germline, CDR1 SGHDT and CDR2 YYEEEE. V lost 4 bases to trimming and J lost 0 bases, with 11 bases between them. CDR3 nucleotides: TGTGCCAGCAGCCTGCGGATGCACTCCTACGAGCAGTACTTC. As protein: CASSLRMHSYEQYF. The full variable domain, with the rest looked up from reference TRBV5-6 and TRBJ2-7, is DAGVTQSPTHLIKTRGQQVTLRCSPKSGHDTVSWYQQALGQGPQFIFQYYEEEERQRGNFPDRFSGHQFPNYSSELNVNALLLGDSALYLCASSLRMHSYEQYFGPGTRLTVT.

The chain is built from TRBV5-1 and TRBJ2-1; 8 bases agree with TRBD1. V dropped 2 bases and J dropped 7; count of bases not matched to a gene: 8. Germline CDR1 reads SGHRS; CDR2 reads YFSETQ. This CDR3 has 15 amino acids. CDR3 sequence reads: CASSFPGQETNEQFF. The CDR3 region has the DNA TGCGCCAGCAGCTTCCCGGGACAGGAAACGAATGAGCAGTTCTTC.

The V call is TRBV4-1, the J call TRBJ2-3; D gene uncertain. The CDR3 has 14 amino acids. Trimming removed 4 bases from V and 5 bases from J, with 13 bases in between. The germline gives CDR1 MGHRA, CDR2 YSYEKL. CDR3 amino acids: CASSPSLAQDTQYF. The CDR3 nucleotides read TGCGCCAGCAGCCCCTCGTTGGCACAAGATACGCAGTATTTT.